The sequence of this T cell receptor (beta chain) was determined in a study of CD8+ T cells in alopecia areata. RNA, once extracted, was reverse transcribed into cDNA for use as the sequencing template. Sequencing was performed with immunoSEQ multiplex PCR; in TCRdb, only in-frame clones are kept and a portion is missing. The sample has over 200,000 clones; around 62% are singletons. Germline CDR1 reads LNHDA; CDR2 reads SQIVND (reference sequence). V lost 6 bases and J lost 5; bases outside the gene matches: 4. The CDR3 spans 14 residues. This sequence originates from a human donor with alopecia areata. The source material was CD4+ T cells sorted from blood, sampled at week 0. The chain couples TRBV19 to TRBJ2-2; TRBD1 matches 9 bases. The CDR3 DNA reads TGTGCCAGTAGGCCCGGGACAGGGACCGGGGAGCTGTTTTTT. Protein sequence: CASRPGTGTGELFF.